This T cell receptor beta chain was found in a study of T cell responses to AZD1222 COVID-19 vaccine. Overall study results and limits: Sampling captured repertoires only after the peak T cell response.

The CDR3 covers 13 residues. Per the germline V gene, CDR1 is SGHTA and CDR2 is FQGNSA. With 10 bases clipped from V and 4 bases from J, the junction kept 9 bases outside the gene matches. TCRdb's table, derived via immunoSEQ multiplex PCR, lists solely in-frame clones and lacks some. The sample has 75,000 to 100,000 clones; 85% are singletons. In regard to this clone: Its antigen is undetermined.

The starting material was peripheral blood, obtained on day 0 of AZD1222 vaccination. The genes are TRBV7-2 and TRBJ1-1; TRBD1 matches 7 bases. The receptor comes from an adult in good health. This CDR3 reads CATSQAGGTEAFF. The CDR3 DNA sequence: TGTGCCACTAGCCAGGCAGGGGGCACTGAAGCTTTCTTT.